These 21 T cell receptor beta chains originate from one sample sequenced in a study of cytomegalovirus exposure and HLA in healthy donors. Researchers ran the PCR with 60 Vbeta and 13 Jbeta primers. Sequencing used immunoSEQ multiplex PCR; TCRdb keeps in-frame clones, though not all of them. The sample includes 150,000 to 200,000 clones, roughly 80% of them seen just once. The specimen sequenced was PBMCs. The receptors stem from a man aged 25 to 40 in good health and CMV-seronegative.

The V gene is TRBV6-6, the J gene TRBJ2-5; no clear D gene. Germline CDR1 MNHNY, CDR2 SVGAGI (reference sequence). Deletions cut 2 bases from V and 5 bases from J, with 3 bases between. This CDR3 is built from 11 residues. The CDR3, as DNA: TGTGCCAGCAGTTACCTGGAGACCCAGTACTTC. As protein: CASSYLETQYF.

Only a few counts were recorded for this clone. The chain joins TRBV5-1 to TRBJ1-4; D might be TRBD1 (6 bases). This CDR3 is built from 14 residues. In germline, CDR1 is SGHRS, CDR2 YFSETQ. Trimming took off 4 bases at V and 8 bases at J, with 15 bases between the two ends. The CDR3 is CASSAGAGAEKLFF. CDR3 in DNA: TGCGCCAGCAGCGCTGGGGCAGGGGCCGAAAAACTGTTTTTT.

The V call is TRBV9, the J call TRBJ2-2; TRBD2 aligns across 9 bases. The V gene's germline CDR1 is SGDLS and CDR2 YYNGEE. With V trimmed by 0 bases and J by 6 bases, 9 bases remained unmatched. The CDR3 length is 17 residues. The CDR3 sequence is CASSVADAGGQAGELFF. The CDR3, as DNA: TGTGCCAGCAGCGTAGCTGATGCGGGAGGGCAAGCCGGGGAGCTGTTTTTT.

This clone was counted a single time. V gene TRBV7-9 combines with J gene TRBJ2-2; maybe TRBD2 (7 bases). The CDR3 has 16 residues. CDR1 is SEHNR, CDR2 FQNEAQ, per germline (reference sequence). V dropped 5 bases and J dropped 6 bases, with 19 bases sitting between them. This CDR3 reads CASSPGGGALSGELFF. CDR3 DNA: TGTGCCAGCAGCCCTGGGGGGGGCGCATTGTCCGGGGAGCTGTTTTTT.

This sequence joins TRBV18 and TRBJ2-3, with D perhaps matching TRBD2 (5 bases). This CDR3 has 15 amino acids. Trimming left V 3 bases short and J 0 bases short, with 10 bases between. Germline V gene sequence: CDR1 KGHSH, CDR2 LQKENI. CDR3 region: CASSPGRSSTDTQYF. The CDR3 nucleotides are TGTGCCAGCTCACCGGGGAGATCTAGCACAGATACGCAGTATTTT.

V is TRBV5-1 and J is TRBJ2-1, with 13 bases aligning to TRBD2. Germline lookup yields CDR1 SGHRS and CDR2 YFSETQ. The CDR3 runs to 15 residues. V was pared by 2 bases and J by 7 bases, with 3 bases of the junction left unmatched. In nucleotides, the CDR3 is TGCGCCAGCAGCTTCGGGACTAGCGGGGTTAATGAGCAGTTCTTC. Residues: CASSFGTSGVNEQFF.

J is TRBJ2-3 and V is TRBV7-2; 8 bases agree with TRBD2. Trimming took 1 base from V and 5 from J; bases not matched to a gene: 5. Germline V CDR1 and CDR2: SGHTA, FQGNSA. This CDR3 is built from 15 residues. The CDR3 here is CASSLDRLAGDTQYF. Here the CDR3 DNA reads TGTGCCAGCAGCTTAGATAGGCTAGCGGGAGATACGCAGTATTTT.

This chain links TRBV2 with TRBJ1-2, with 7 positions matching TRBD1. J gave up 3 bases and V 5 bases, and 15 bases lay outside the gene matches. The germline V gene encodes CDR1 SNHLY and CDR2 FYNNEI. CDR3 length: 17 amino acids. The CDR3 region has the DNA TGTGCCAGCAGTCCTCTAGGGATGGAGGGGGCGGACTATGGCTACACCTTC. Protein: CASSPLGMEGADYGYTF.

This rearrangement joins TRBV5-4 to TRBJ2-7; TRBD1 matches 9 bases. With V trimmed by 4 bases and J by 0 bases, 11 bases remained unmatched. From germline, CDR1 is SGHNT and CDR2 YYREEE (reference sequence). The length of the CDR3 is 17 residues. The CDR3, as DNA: TGTGCCAGCAGCCGGGAGACAGGGGGTAGCCCCTCCTACGAGCAGTACTTC. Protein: CASSRETGGSPSYEQYF.

CDR3 DNA sequence: TGCGCCAGCAGCCGCGACAGGGGGGACATGAACACTGAAGCTTTCTTT. Translation: CASSRDRGDMNTEAFF. The gene calls are TRBV5-1 and TRBJ1-1, with TRBD1 matching over 9 bases. Germline CDR1 is SGHRS and CDR2 is YFSETQ. The CDR3 has 16 amino acids. With 4 bases clipped from V and 0 bases from J, the junction kept 7 bases outside the gene matches.

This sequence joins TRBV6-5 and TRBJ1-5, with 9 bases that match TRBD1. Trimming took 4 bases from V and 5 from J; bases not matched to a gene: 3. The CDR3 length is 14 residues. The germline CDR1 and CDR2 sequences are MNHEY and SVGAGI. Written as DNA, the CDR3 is TGTGCCAGCAGTTCGGGACAGGGTTATCAGCCCCAGCATTTT. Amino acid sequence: CASSSGQGYQPQHF.

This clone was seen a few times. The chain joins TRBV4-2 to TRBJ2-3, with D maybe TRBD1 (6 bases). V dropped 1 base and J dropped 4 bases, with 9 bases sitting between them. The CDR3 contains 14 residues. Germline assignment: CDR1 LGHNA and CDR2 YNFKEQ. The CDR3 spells CASSQGRGPDTQYF. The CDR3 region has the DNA TGTGCCAGCAGCCAAGGCAGGGGCCCAGATACGCAGTATTTT.

The CDR3 coding sequence is TGCGCCAGCAGCTTGATGGGCTTTGAAGCTTTCTTT. Amino acids: CASSLMGFEAFF. This rearrangement joins TRBV5-1 to TRBJ1-1; D gene ambiguous. Trimming cost V 1 base and J 7 bases, with 8 bases left between them. This CDR3 contains 12 residues. CDR1 and CDR2 from the germline V gene are SGHRS and YFSETQ. Complete variable domain (other parts from reference TRBV5-1 and TRBJ1-1): KAGVTQTPRYLIKTRGQQVTLSCSPISGHRSVSWYQQTPGQGLQFLFEYFSETQRNKGNFPGRFSGRQFSNSRSEMNVSTLELGDSALYLCASSLMGFEAFFGQGTRLTVV.

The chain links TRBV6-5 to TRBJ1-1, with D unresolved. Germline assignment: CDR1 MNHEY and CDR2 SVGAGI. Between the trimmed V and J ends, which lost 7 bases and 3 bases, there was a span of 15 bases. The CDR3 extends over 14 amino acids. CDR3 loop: CASTAGGSYTEAFF. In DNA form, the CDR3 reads TGTGCCAGCACCGCGGGCGGTTCTTACACTGAAGCTTTCTTT.

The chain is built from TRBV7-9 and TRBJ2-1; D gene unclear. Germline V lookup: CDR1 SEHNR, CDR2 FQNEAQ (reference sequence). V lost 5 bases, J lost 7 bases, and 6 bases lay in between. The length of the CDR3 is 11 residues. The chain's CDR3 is CASSPKNEQFF. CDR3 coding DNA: TGTGCCAGCAGCCCTAAAAATGAGCAGTTCTTC.

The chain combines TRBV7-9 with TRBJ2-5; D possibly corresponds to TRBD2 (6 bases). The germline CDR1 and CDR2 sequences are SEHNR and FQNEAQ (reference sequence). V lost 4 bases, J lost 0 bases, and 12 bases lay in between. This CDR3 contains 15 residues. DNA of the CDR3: TGTGCCAGCAGCTACCGCGGGGCAGACCAAGAGACCCAGTACTTC. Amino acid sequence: CASSYRGADQETQYF.

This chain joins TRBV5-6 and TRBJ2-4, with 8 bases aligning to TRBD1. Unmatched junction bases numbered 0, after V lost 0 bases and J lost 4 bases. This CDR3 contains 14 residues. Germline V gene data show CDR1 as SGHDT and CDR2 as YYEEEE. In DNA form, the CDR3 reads TGTGCCAGCAGCTTGGGACAGGGGAAAAACATTCAGTACTTC. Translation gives CASSLGQGKNIQYF.

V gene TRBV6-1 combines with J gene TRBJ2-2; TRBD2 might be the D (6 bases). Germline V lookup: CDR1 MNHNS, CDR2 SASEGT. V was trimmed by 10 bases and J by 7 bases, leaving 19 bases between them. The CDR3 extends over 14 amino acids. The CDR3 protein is CATGSFGSYGELFF. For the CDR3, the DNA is TGTGCCACCGGATCATTCGGGAGTTACGGGGAGCTGTTTTTT.

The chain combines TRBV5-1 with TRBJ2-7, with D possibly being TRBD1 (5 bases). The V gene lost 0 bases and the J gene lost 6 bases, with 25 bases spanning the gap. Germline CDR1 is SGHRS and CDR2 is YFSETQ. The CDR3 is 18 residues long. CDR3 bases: TGCGCCAGCAGCTTGGTTCGATTTGAAGGCCCTTTGGGGCCCGAGCAGTACTTC. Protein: CASSLVRFEGPLGPEQYF.

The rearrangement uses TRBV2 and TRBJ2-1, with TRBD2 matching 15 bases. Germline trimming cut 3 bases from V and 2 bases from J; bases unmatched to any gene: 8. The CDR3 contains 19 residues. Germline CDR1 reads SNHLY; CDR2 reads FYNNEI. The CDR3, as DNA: TGTGCCAGCAGTGATCCGGGACTAGCGGGAGGCCGGACCTACAATGAGCAGTTCTTC. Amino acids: CASSDPGLAGGRTYNEQFF. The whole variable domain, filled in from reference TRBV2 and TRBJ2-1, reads EPEVTQTPSHQVTQMGQEVILRCVPISNHLYFYWYRQILGQKVEFLVSFYNNEISEKSEIFDDQFSVERPDGSNFTLKIRSTKLEDSAMYFCASSDPGLAGGRTYNEQFFGPGTRLTVL.

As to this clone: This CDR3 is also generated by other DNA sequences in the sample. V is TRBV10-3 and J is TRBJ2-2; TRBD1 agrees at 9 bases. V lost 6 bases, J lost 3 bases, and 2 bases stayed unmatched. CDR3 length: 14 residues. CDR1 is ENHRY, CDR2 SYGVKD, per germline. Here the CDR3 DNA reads TGTGCCATCAGCCGGGACAGGGACACCGGGGAGCTGTTTTTT. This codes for CAISRDRDTGELFF.